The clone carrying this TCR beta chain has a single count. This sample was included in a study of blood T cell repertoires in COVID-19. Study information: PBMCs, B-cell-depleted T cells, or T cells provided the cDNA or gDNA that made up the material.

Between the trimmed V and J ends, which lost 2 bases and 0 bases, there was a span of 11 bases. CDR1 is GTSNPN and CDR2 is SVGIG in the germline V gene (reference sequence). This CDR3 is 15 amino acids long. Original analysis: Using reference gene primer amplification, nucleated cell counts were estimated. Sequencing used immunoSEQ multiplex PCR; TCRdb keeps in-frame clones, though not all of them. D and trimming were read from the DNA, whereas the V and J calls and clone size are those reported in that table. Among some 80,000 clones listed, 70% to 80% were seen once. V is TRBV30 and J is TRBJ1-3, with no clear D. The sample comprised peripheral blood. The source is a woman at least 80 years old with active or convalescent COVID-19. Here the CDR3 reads CAWSLGGSSGNTIYF. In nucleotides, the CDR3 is TGTGCCTGGAGTTTGGGCGGGAGCTCTGGAAACACCATATATTTT. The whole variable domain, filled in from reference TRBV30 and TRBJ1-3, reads SQTIHQWPATLVQPVGSPLSLECTVEGTSNPNLYWYRQAAGRGLQLLFYSVGIGQISSEVPQNLSASRPQDRQFILSSKKLLLSDSGFYLCAWSLGGSSGNTIYFGEGSWLTVV.